This entry is about one T cell receptor (beta chain). The data stem from a study of control samples from healthy donors and cancer patients. The V gene's germline CDR1 is MNHEY and CDR2 SMNVEV (reference sequence). The CDR3 covers 14 residues. V shed 5 bases and J shed 8 bases, with 16 bases lying between them. Sequencing used immunoSEQ multiplex PCR; TCRdb keeps in-frame clones, though not all of them. The data contain under 130,000 clones, 80% to 90% of them singletons. V gene TRBV27 combines with J gene TRBJ2-1; perhaps D is TRBD1 or TRBD2 (5 bases each). The sequencing sample was made of blood. This TCR came from a woman between 45 and 60 years old in good health. Written as DNA, the CDR3 is TGTGCCAGCAGTCTCGGATTGGGGGTCGATGAGCAGTTCTTC. Residues: CASSLGLGVDEQFF.